The following is a T cell receptor (beta chain) sequence with its context. The data originate from a study of blood T cell repertoires in COVID-19. Under the authors' procedure: Amplification of reference gene primers was used by the study to estimate nucleated cell counts. The data were produced by immunoSEQ multiplex PCR, yet TCRdb's version contains in-frame clones alone and is incomplete. V and J calls and clone size are copied from that table; D and trimming were computed from the DNA. This table holds 200,000 to 250,000 clones, 84% found once. In germline, CDR1 is MNHEY, CDR2 SVGAGI. V lost 7 bases and J lost 4, with 13 bases in between. CDR3 length: 14 residues. The cohort comprised adults aged roughly 18 to 95 years residing in around 25 US areas. Symptom resolution, clearance, or two negative PCRs marked the recovered donors of Cohort 3.

What was sequenced was PBMCs or T cells enriched from blood (not recorded which). This sequence originates from a woman in her thirties or forties who had recovered from COVID-19. This sequence joins TRBV6-5 and TRBJ2-2; the D is unclear. In nucleotides, the CDR3 is TGTGCCAGCACCCTAGGTCACCTCACCGGGGAGCTGTTTTTT. Residues: CASTLGHLTGELFF.